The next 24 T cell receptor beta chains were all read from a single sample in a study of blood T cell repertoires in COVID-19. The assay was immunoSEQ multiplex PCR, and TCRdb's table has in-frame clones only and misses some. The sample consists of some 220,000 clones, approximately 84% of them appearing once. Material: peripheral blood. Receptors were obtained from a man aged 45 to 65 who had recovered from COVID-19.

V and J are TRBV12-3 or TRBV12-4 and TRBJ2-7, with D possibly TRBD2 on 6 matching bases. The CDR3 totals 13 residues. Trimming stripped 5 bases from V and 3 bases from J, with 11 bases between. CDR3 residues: CASSDGGLYEQYF. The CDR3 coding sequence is TGTGCCAGCAGTGACGGGGGTCTCTACGAGCAGTACTTC.

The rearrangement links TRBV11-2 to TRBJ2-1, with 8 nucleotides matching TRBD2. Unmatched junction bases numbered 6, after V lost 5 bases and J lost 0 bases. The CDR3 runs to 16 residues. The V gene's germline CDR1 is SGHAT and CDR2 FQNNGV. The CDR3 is CASSRTSLSSYNEQFF. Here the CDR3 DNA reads TGTGCCAGCAGCAGGACTAGCCTGAGCTCCTACAATGAGCAGTTCTTC.

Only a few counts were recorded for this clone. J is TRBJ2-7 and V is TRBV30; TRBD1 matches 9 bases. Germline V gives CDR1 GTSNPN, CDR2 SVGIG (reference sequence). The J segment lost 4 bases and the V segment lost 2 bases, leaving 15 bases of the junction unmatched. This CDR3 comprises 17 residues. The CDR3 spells CAWSSLSRRTGAYEQYF. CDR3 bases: TGTGCCTGGAGTTCTCTTTCGCGGCGGACAGGGGCATACGAGCAGTACTTC.

CDR3: CASSYDWKETQYF. The CDR3 DNA follows: TGTGCCAGCAGTTACGACTGGAAAGAGACCCAGTACTTC. The chain is built from TRBV6-5 and TRBJ2-5; D is unresolved. Deletions cut 2 bases from V and 3 bases from J, with 7 bases between. The CDR3 totals 13 residues. Germline V CDR1 and CDR2: MNHEY, SVGAGI.

The CDR3 loop reads CASSSGGDYGYTF. DNA for the CDR3: TGTGCCAGCAGTTCAGGGGGCGACTATGGCTACACCTTC. V gene TRBV27 combines with J gene TRBJ1-2; 8 bases fit TRBD1. Trimming removed 4 bases from V and 3 bases from J; junction bases left unmatched: 1. CDR3 size: 13 residues. CDR1 is MNHEY and CDR2 is SMNVEV in the germline V gene (reference sequence).

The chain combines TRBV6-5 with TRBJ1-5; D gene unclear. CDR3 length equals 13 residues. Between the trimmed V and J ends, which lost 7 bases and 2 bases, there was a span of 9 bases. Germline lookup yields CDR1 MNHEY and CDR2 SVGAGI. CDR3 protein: CASIAQGNQPQHF. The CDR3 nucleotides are TGTGCCAGCATAGCACAAGGCAATCAGCCCCAGCATTTT.

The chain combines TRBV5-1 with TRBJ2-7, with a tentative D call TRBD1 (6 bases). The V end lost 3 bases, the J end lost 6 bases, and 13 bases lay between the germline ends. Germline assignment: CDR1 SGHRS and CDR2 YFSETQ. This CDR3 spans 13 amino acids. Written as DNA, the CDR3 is TGCGCCAGCAGCTGGGACAAGGGAATCGAGCAGTACTTC. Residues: CASSWDKGIEQYF.

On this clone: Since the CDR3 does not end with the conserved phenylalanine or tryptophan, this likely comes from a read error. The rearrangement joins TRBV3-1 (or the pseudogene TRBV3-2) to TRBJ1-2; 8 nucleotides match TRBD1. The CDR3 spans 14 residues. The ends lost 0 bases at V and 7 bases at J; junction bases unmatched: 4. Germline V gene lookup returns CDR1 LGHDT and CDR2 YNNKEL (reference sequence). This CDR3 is CASSQDSGQAGYTL. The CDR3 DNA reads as TGTGCCAGCAGCCAAGATTCGGGACAGGCTGGCTACACCCTC.

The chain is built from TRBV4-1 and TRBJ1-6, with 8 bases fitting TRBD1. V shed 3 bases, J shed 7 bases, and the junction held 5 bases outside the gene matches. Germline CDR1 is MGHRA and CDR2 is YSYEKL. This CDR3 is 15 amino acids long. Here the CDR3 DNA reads TGCGCCAGCAGCCATACGGACAGGGAGAATTCACCCCTCCACTTT. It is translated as CASSHTDRENSPLHF.

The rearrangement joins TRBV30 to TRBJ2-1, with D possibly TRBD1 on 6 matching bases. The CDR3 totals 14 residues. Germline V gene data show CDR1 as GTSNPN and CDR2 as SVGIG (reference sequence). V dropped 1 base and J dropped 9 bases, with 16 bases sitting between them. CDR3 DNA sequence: TGTGCCTGGAGTGGAGAGTCCGGCAGGGGTGAGCAGTTCTTC. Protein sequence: CAWSGESGRGEQFF.

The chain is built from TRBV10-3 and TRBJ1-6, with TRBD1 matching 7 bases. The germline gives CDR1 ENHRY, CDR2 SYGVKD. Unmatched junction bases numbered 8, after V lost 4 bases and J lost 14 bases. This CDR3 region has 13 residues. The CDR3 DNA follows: TGTGCCATCAGTGGGGACAGTGAGGTCACCCTCCACTTT. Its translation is CAISGDSEVTLHF.

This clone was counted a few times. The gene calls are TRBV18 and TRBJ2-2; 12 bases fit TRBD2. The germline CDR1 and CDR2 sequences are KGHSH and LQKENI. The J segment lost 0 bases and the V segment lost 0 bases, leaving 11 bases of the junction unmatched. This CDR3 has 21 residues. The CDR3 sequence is CASSPPPGGGLAGTNTGELFF. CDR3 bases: TGTGCCAGCTCACCACCCCCCGGGGGAGGACTAGCGGGGACGAACACCGGGGAGCTGTTTTTT.

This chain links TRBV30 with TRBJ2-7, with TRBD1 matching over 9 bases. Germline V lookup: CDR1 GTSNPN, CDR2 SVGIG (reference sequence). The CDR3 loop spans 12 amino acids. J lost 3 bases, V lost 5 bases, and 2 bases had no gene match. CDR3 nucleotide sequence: TGTGCCTGGGGGGGACAGGGCTACGAGCAGTACTTC. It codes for CAWGGQGYEQYF.

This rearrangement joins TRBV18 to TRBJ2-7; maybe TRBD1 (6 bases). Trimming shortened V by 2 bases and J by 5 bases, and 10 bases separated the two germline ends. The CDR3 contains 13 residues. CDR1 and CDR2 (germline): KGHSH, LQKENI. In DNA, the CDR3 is TGTGCCAGCTCACCAGGGACAATCGACGAGCAGTACTTC. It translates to CASSPGTIDEQYF.

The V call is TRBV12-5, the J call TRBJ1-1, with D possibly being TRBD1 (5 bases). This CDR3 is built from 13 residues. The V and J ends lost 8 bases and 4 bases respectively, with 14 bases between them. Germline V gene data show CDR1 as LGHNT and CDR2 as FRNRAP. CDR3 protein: CASSGQIGTEAFF. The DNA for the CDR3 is TGTGCTAGTTCAGGGCAAATCGGCACTGAAGCTTTCTTT. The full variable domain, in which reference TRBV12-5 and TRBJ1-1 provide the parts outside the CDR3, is DARVTQTPRHKVTEMGQEVTMRCQPILGHNTVFWYRQTMMQGLELLAYFRNRAPLDDSGMPKDRFSAEMPDATLATLKIQPSEPRDSAVYFCASSGQIGTEAFFGQGTRLTVV.

The CDR3 sequence: CASSAYYGQEAYEQYF. The CDR3 nucleotides are TGCGCCAGCAGCGCCTACTATGGACAGGAAGCCTACGAGCAGTACTTC. This sequence joins TRBV10-2 and TRBJ2-7; 7 bases align to TRBD1. CDR1 is WSHSY and CDR2 is SAAADI in the germline V gene. The CDR3 is 16 residues long. V lost 6 bases and J lost 2; bases outside the gene matches: 13.

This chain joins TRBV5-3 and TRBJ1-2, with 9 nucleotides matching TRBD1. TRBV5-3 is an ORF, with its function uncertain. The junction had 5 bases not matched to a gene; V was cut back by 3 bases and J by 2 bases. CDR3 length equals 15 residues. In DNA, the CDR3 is TGTGCCAGAAGCTCTACAGGGGGCCAAAACTATGGCTACACCTTC. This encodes CARSSTGGQNYGYTF.

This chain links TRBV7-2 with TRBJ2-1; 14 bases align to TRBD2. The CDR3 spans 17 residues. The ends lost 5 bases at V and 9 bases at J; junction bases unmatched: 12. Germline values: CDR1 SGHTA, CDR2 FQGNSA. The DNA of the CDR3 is TGTGCCAGCAGCCTAAGGGGGACTAGCGGGAGTAGGGGTGAGCAGTTCTTC. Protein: CASSLRGTSGSRGEQFF.

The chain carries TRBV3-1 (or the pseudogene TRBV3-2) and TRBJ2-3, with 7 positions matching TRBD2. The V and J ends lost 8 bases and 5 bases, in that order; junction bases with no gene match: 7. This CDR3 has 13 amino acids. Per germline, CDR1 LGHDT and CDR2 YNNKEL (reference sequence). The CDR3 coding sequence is TGTGCCAGCGGCGGGGTAGCGGGAGATACGCAGTATTTT. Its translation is CASGGVAGDTQYF.

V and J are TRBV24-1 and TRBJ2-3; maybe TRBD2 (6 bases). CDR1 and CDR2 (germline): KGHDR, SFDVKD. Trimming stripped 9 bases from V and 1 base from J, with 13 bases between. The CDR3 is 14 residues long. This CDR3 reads CATFSGDRTDTQYF. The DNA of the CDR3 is TGTGCCACCTTCTCGGGGGACCGCACAGATACGCAGTATTTT.

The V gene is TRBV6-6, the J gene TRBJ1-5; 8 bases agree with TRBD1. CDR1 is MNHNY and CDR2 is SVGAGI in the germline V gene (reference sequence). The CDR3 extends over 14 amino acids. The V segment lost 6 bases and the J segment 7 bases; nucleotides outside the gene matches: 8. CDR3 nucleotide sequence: TGTGCCAGCAGCTTCCAGGGGGCACAGCAGCCCCAGCATTTT. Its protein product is CASSFQGAQQPQHF.

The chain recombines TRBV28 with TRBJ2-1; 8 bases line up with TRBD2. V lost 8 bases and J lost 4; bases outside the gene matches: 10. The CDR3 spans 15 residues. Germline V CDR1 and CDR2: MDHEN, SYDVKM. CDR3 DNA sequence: TGTGCCAGCCTAAGGTCACTAGCGGTATACAATGAGCAGTTCTTC. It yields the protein CASLRSLAVYNEQFF.

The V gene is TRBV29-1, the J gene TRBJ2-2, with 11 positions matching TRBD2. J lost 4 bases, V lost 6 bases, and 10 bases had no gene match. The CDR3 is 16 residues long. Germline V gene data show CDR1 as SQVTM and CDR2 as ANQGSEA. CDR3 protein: CSVPDSGRAGTGELFF. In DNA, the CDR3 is TGCAGCGTACCCGATAGCGGGAGGGCGGGCACCGGGGAGCTGTTTTTT.

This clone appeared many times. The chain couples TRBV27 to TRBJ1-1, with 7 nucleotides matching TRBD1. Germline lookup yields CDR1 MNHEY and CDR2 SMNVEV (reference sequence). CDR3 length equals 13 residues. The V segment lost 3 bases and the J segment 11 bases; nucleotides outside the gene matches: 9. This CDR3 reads CASSFSQGVWAFF. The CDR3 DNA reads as TGTGCCAGCAGTTTCAGTCAGGGGGTTTGGGCTTTCTTT.